The text below deals with one T cell receptor (beta chain). This clone was picked up one time. Its recognized antigen is unknown. The junction does not match germline at one end; this may be a read error. The library was obtained by the immunoSEQ multiplex PCR assay. The multiplex PCR relied on a mix of 60 forward primers for TCR Vbeta segments and 13 reverse primers for TCR Jbeta segments. The CDR3 region of rearranged TCR beta genes was amplified from genomic DNA by a multiplex PCR assay. The Illumina HiSeq System was used to sequence the amplified TCR beta libraries as 87-base-pair reads. Regarding the original processing steps: A later analysis tallied approximately 87 million unique TCR beta chains across the 666 repertoires, and 10 million to 11 million of those chains were shared by two or more donors. To remove PCR and sequencing errors, raw reads were error-corrected and collapsed into unique sequences using a nearest-neighbor algorithm that merged closely related sequences. To assign V, D and J gene segments, CDR3 sequences were aligned to IMGT reference sequences. For a sequence to be retained, a match of at least six nucleotides to both a V gene segment and a J gene segment was required. A rearrangement counted as productive if the CDR3 had no stop codons and remained in frame with V and J, and every other rearrangement counted as non-productive. CDR3 was defined according to IMGT convention as the region running from the second conserved V-encoded cysteine to the conserved J-encoded phenylalanine. The earlier analysis of about 610 of the donors excluded any sequence lacking an unambiguous match to a single V gene segment. In an earlier analysis of about 590 of the donors, a V segment was called functional when productive rearrangements were above 56.7%, and segregating when the standard deviation between donors exceeded 5%. To diagnose cytomegalovirus status from the catalog of TCR beta chain sequences, a statistical classification framework was built. V and J gene assignment, in a later analysis, came from comparing TCR nucleotide sequences with IMGT/GENE-DB human TR gene sequences. The TCRdist pipeline was used in a later analysis to assign CDR3 sequences and most-parsimonious VDJ recombination scenarios. A later analysis defined each TCR beta chain by its CDR3 amino acid sequence plus V-gene family, and excluded reads lacking a unique V-gene family. To address suspected cross-contamination and a sequencing artifact, a later analysis removed 592 highly shared, low-generation-probability nucleotide sequences. A later analysis calculated a clonal expansion index for each public chain from normalized within-repertoire ranks of inferred template counts. In a later analysis, generation probabilities were computed using a VDJ recombination model fitted to out-of-frame rearrangements, and the results were checked against IGoR. In a later analysis, hypergeometric tests were used to score TCR-TCR, TCR-HLA and TCR-CMV co-occurrence, with a repertoire-size bias correction applied to TCR pairs. To estimate false discovery rates, a later analysis permuted the HLA or CMV assignments 20 times. In a later analysis, co-occurring TCRs were grouped using DBSCAN, and TCRdist sequence similarity was added for clustering within HLA-allele-positive subsets. Repertoires with fewer than 30,000 or more than 120,000 public chains, plus five repertoires with anomalous nucleotide sharing, were excluded from co-occurrence clustering. TCRdb stores this immuneACCESS table with in-frame sequences only. Part of the clones is absent; in the studies checked, under half of the shortfall reflects unresolved V genes, and no reason is known for the rest. V and J calls and clone size follow that table, whereas D and trimming were derived from the DNA. The sample table shows approximately 74,000 clones, and 60% to 80% are seen once. Around 7.6% of the sample rests with the top ten.

The cohort was made up of roughly 670 healthy bone marrow donors. At the time of sampling, all cohort members were nominally healthy, though unrecorded immune exposures were likely present. The donor tested CMV seropositive, placing the donor among the 250 to 350 seropositive members of the cohort. A peripheral blood sample was collected from each donor, and TCR beta sequencing was performed on peripheral blood mononuclear cells. Genomic DNA was extracted from the blood cell samples with the Qiagen DNeasy Blood Extraction Kit. This record belongs to a study of cytomegalovirus exposure and HLA in healthy donors (dated by TCRdb to the late 2010s). For context, the study as a whole: An earlier analysis of approximately 600 of the donors reported more than 250 Gb of sequence data and 120 million or so unique TCR beta sequences from roughly 180 million T cells. An early release covering just under 650 HLA-typed donors comprised approximately 290 gigabases of sequencing data and some 79 million unique TCR sequences. The genetic ancestry cluster associated with self-reported Caucasian donors included 65% to 90% of the 398 genotyped donors. The study aimed to test whether signatures of past pathogen exposure could be identified by cataloging public T cell receptors. The T cell repertoires of about 700 subjects were profiled by immunosequencing and related to cytomegalovirus serostatus. In addition to the first cohort of around 670 subjects, a separate validation cohort of 120 different subjects was used. High-throughput TCR immunosequencing, statistical association of individual TCRs with disease status, and machine learning were combined to predict cytomegalovirus infection status. A later analysis re-examined previously published TCR beta repertoires from 500 to 700 donors and added high-resolution HLA genotyping to investigate patterns of TCR occurrence. In the later analysis, no new phenotypic data were used to find candidate immune exposures; instead, reliance was placed on TCR beta sequences and their occurrence across donors. To decide whether each TCR beta V gene segment behaved as functional or pseudogenic, an earlier analysis of approximately 620 of the donors relied on high-throughput TCR beta sequencing. Donor age, sex, ethnicity and CMV serostatus were compiled alongside the repertoire data. A later genetic analysis used genome-wide SNP genotypes for about 65% of the roughly 670 donors, treating that subset as a discovery cohort. All discovery cohort repertoires had been generated using a single sequencing platform. Both class I and class II loci were covered by HLA typing, at four-digit resolution. The number of donors typed differed by locus, with about 620-630 for A, B, C, DRB1 and DQB1, more than 500 for DQA1, about 610 for DPA1, and around 430 for DPB1. Several DR-DQ haplotypes were handled as single units for association and clustering because linkage in the cohort was strong. Among a few hundred genotyped donors of the cohort, an average of approximately 240,000 unique TCR beta nucleotide sequences were sequenced per donor, roughly 20% of them non-productive. Summary of the overall study and its limitations: Correlated functional status among segregating V segments might be attributable to linkage disequilibrium, but an unknown experimental factor could not be ruled out. This cohort had only TCR beta chains sequenced, and the lack of alpha or paired-chain data limited which features could be detected. A further reported finding was that TCR beta sequences accurately predicted the HLA-A and HLA-B alleles for most subjects in the first cohort. In a later analysis, 16,951 TCR beta sequences were associated with specific HLA alleles at a false discovery rate of 0.05. Most TCR sequences were observed very rarely across donors, whereas some public TCRs were present in many individuals. It was suggested by the authors that the approach could potentially be generalized to other disease states and immunological phenotypes. The classifier was reported to diagnose cytomegalovirus status with high specificity and sensitivity in both the original and validation cohorts. In a later analysis, most CMV-associated TCR beta chains were found to appear HLA-restricted, with HLA associations seemingly driven largely by CMV exposure. Presence/absence analyses assumed roughly uniform sequencing depth across donors, an assumption that may not hold. In a later analysis, HLA-associated TCR beta chains were found to be more clonally expanded and to have lower generation probabilities than equally common non-associated chains. Several of the top co-occurrence clusters appeared to be linked to parvovirus B19, influenza, CMV and Epstein-Barr virus, according to a later analysis. A cluster of highly shared sequence variants was judged likely to represent a technical artifact of the sequencing pipeline. The 87-base-pair reads could not distinguish some IMGT-functional V segments, including TRBV6-2 and TRBV6-3, so those segments were excluded. When HLA alleles, especially DR and DQ, strongly co-occurred, TCR associations were difficult to assign to individual alleles. Because HLA typing was unavailable for some donors at each locus, only the typed subset was used in association tests. The study gave a list of 150 to 200 TCR beta chains associated with cytomegalovirus. In an earlier analysis of around 600 of the donors, most TCR beta V segments were observed in productive rearrangements about 87% or about 30% of the time, broadly matching IMGT annotations. Immune exposure information for the cohort was limited to CMV serostatus. Compared with the roughly 670-donor mean, donors in an Asian-associated ancestry cluster had fewer N-insertions in productive TCRs, according to a later genetic analysis. Because counts were too low, about 18 rarely observed V segments, including chromosome 9 orphons, were excluded from the earlier analysis of several hundred of the donors. A later analysis found that TCR association rates varied across HLA loci, with DRB1 alleles showing the most associated TCRs and HLA-C alleles the fewest. In a later genetic analysis, a missense DCLRE1C variant was associated with V-gene and J-gene trimming of TCR beta chains, and the association was replicated in an independent cohort. A few of the identified cytomegalovirus-associated TCR beta chains were confirmed in vitro to be specific for cytomegalovirus antigens.

The CDR3 measures 15 amino acids from cysteine to phenylalanine. The sequence is cut down to CDR3 DNA, 45 bases in frame from base 1. Via the germline V gene (reference sequence), CDR1 is PRHDT and CDR2 FYEKMQ. The chain couples TRBV13 to TRBJ2-7; 6 matching bases give a weak D call of TRBD1. The sequence was obtained from a man in his sixties in good health and CMV-seropositive. Sequenced sample: PBMCs. The CDR3: CASSLGRDILYEQYF. In nucleotide form, the sequence is TGTGCCAGCAGCCTAGGTAGGGACATATTGTACGAGCAGTACTTC.